The TCR beta chain described here comes from a study of identical twins. Study outcomes and limitations: Sequences that were beta out-of-frame showed weaker excess twin sharing. Where out-of-frame alpha sequences were twin-shared, they showed excess low generation probability.

This clonotype was counted at least ten times. Its antigen is not known. cDNA molecules carried unique molecular identifiers, and template switching added a universal primer site. TCRdb re-called the 5' RACE reads through MiXCR, storing one row per CDR3 protein. The repertoire holds over 550,000 distinct CDR3 sequences, with around 7.4% as singletons. CDR3 length: 13 amino acids. V lost 7 bases, J lost 7 bases, and 13 bases lay in between. A further study also used this sample, focusing on yellow fever vaccine responses in identical twins. That publication notes: Reportedly, twins' vaccine T cell responses looked partly convergent and partly personalized.

The receptor's source is a woman in her late teens or twenties in good health. The chain joins TRBV12-3 or TRBV12-4 to TRBJ2-2; TRBD2 might be the D (6 bases). The sequencing sample was made of PBMCs. The CDR3 region has the DNA TGTGCCAGCATCACCGCCGGGGGCGGGGAGCTGTTTTTT. This codes for CASITAGGGELFF.